The clone carrying this TCR beta chain was picked up a small number of times. Antigen unknown. The source of the sample is a study of T cell repertoires in cytomegalovirus infection. TCRdb reprocessed the reads via MiXCR and lists one record per CDR3 protein. The sample carries 370,000 or so distinct CDR3 sequences, 34% recorded once. Germline assignment: CDR1 SGHTA and CDR2 FQGNSA. V lost 3 bases and J lost 4; bases outside the gene matches: 6. This CDR3 is 15 amino acids long. Overall study findings and caveats: CMV-specific TCR beta clonotypes restricted by HLA-C dominated the ex vivo response. Frequencies of public TCR beta families were cumulated, and this identified carriers of CMV plus the relevant HLA.

V and J are TRBV7-2 and TRBJ2-7; 10 bases align to TRBD2. The clonotype originates from a human donor in good health (CMV status not recorded). Some clones in this sample may be carry-over from other donors' samples. The material was cultured PBMCs, obtained from culture after CMV antigen stimulation. The CDR3 spells CASSFRSGLAYEQYF. The CDR3 DNA reads as TGTGCCAGCAGCTTTAGATCGGGACTAGCGTACGAGCAGTACTTC.